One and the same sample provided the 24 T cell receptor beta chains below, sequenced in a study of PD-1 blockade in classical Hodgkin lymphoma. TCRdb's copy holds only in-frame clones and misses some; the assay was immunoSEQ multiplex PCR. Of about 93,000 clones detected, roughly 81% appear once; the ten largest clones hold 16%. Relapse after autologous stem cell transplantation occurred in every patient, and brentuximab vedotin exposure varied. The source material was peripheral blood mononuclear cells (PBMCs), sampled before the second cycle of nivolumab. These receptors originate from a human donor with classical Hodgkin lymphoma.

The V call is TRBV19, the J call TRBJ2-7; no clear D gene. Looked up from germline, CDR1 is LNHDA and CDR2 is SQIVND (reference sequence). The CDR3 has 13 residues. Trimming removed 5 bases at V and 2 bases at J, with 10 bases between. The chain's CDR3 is CASSYRIAYEQYF. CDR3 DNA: TGTGCCAGTAGTTACCGGATTGCCTACGAGCAGTACTTC.

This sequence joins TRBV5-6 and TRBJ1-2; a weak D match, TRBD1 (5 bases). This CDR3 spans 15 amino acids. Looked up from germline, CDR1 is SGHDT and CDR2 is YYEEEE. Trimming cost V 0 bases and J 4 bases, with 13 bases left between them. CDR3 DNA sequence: TGTGCCAGCAGCTTGGCTACGGGGCCCGGCTATGGCTACACCTTC. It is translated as CASSLATGPGYGYTF.

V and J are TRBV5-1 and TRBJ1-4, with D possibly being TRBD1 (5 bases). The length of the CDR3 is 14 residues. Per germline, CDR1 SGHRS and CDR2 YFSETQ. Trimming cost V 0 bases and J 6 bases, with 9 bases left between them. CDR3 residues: CASSLARADEKLFF. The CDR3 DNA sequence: TGCGCCAGCAGCTTGGCCAGGGCAGATGAAAAACTGTTTTTT.

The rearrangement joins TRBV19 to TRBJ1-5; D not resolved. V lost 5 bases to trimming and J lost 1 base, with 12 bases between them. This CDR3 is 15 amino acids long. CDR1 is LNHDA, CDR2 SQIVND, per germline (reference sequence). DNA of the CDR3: TGTGCCAGTAGTCCCCAGTTTTCCAGCAATCAGCCCCAGCATTTT. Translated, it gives CASSPQFSSNQPQHF.

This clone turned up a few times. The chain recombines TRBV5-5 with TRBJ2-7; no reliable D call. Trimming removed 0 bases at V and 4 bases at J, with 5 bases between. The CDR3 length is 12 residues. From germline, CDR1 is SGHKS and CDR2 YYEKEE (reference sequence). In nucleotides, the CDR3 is TGTGCCAGCAGCTTGGAAAAGTACGAGCAGTACTTC. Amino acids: CASSLEKYEQYF.

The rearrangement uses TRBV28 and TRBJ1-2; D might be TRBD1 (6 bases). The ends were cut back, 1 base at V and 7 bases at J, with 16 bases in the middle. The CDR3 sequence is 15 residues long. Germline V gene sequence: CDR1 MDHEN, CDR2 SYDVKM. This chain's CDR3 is CASSLLGSGDAGYTF. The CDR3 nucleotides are TGTGCCAGCAGTTTATTGGGGTCAGGGGACGCTGGCTACACCTTC.

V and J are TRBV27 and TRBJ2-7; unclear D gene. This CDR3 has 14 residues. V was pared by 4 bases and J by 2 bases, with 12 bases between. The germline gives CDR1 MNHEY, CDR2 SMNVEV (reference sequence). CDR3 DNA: TGTGCCAGCAGTTCTATATATCGACCCTACGAGCAGTACTTC. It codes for CASSSIYRPYEQYF.

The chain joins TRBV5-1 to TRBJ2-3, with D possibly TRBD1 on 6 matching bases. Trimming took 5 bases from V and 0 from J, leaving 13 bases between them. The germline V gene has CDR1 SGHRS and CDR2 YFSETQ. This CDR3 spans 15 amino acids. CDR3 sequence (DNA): TGCGCCAGCAGTTTGACAGGATCTAGCACAGATACGCAGTATTTT. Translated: CASSLTGSSTDTQYF.

In DNA, the CDR3 is TGTGCCAGCAACGATGTTTGGGTTAGCTATGGCTACACCTTC. It translates to CASNDVWVSYGYTF. V is TRBV6-1 and J is TRBJ1-2; D remains ambiguous. The CDR3 is 14 amino acids. Germline assignment: CDR1 MNHNS and CDR2 SASEGT. Trimming stripped 7 bases from V and 4 bases from J, with 16 bases between.

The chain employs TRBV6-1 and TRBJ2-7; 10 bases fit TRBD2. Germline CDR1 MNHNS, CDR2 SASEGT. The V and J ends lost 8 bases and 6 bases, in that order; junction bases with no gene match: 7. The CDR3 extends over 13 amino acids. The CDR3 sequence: CASVLAGSGEQYF. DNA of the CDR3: TGTGCCAGCGTACTAGCGGGAAGTGGCGAGCAGTACTTC.

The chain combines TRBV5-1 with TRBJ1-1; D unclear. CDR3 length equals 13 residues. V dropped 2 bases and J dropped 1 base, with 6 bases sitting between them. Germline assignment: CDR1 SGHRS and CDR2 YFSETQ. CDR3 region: CASSFMENTEAFF. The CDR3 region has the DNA TGCGCCAGCAGCTTTATGGAGAACACTGAAGCTTTCTTT. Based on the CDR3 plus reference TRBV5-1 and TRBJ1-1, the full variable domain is KAGVTQTPRYLIKTRGQQVTLSCSPISGHRSVSWYQQTPGQGLQFLFEYFSETQRNKGNFPGRFSGRQFSNSRSEMNVSTLELGDSALYLCASSFMENTEAFFGQGTRLTVV.

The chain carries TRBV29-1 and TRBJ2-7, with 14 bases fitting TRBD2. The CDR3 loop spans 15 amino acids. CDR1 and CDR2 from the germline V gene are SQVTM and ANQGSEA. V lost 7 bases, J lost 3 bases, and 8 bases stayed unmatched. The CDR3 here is CSAPGTSGRVYEQYF. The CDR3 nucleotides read TGCAGCGCCCCCGGGACTAGCGGGAGAGTCTACGAGCAGTACTTC.

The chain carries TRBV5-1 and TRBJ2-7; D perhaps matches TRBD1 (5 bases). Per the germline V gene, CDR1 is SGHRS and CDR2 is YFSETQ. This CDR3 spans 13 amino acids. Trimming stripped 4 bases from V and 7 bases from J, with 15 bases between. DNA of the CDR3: TGCGCCAGCAGCCTCAGGGAACCAGGAGAGCAGTACTTC. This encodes CASSLREPGEQYF.

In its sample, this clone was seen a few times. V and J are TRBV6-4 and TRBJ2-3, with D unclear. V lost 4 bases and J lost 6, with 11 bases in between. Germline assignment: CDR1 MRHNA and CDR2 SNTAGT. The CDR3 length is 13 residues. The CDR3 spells CASSVNLGDTQYF. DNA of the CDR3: TGTGCCAGCAGTGTCAACCTAGGGGATACGCAGTATTTT.

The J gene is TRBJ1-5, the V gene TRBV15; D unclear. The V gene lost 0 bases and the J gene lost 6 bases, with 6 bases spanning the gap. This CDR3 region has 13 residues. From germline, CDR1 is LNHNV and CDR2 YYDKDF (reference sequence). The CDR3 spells CATSRDSIQPQHF. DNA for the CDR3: TGTGCCACCAGCAGAGATAGTATTCAGCCCCAGCATTTT.

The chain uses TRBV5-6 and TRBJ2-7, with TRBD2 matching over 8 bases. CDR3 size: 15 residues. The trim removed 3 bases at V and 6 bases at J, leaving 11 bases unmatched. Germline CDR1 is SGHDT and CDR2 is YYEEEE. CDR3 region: CASSSVGLGNGEQYF. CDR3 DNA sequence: TGTGCCAGCAGCTCGGTGGGACTAGGGAACGGCGAGCAGTACTTC.

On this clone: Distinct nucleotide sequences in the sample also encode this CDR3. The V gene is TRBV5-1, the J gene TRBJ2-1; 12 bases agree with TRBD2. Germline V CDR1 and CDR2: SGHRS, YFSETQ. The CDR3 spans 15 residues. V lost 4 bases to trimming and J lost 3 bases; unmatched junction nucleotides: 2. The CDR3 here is CASSPTSGSYNEQFF. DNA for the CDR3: TGCGCCAGCAGCCCGACTAGCGGGAGCTACAATGAGCAGTTCTTC.

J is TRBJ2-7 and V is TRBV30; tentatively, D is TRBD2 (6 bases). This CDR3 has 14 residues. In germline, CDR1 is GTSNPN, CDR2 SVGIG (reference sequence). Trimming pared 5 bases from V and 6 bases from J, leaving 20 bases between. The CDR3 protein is CAWVGGYPGGEQYF. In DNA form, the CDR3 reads TGTGCCTGGGTAGGAGGCTACCCCGGGGGCGAGCAGTACTTC. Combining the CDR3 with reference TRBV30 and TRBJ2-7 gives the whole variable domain SQTIHQWPATLVQPVGSPLSLECTVEGTSNPNLYWYRQAAGRGLQLLFYSVGIGQISSEVPQNLSASRPQDRQFILSSKKLLLSDSGFYLCAWVGGYPGGEQYFGPGTRLTVT.

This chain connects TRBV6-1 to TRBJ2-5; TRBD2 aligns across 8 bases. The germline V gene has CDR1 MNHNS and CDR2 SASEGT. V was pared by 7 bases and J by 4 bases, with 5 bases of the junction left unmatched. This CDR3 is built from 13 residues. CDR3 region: CASMRGAGETQYF. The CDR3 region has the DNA TGTGCCAGCATGCGGGGGGCAGGAGAGACCCAGTACTTC.

CDR3 nucleotide sequence: TGTGCCTGGAGAGCTGGGCCGGGGCGGTCTGGAAACACCATATATTTT. Residues: CAWRAGPGRSGNTIYF. The rearrangement uses TRBV30 and TRBJ1-3, with a tentative D call TRBD1 (5 bases). This CDR3 comprises 16 residues. CDR1 is GTSNPN, CDR2 SVGIG, per germline (reference sequence). The ends were cut back, 3 bases at V and 1 base at J, with 16 bases in the middle.

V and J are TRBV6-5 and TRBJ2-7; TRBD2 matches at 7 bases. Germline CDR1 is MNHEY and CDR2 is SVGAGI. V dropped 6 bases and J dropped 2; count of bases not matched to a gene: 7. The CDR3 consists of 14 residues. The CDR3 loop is CASSPPGTTYEQYF. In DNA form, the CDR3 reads TGTGCCAGCAGCCCACCCGGGACTACCTACGAGCAGTACTTC.

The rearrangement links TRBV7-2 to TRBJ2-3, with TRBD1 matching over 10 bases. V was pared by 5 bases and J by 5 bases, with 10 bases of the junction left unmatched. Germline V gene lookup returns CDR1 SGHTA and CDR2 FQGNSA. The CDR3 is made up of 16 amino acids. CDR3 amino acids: CASSPRGGQGRDTQYF. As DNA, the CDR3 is TGTGCCAGCAGCCCACGAGGGGGACAGGGGCGAGATACGCAGTATTTT.

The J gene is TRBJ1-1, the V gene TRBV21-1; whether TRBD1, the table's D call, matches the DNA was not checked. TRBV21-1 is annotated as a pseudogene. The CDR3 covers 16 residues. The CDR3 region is CASSKPGTATNTEAFF. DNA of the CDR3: TGTGCCAGCAGCAAACCCGGGACAGCAACCAACACTGAAGCTTTCTTT.

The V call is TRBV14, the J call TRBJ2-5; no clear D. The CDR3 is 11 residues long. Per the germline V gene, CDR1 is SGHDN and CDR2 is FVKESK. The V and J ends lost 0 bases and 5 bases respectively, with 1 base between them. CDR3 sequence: CASSQDETQYF. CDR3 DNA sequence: TGTGCCAGCAGCCAAGATGAGACCCAGTACTTC.